This is a list of T cell receptor beta chains from one sample in a study of blood T cell repertoires in COVID-19. Method: immunoSEQ multiplex PCR; TCRdb's copy keeps in-frame clones and lacks some. This sample has 150,000 to 200,000 clones, with about 88% found just once. The sequenced sample consisted of peripheral blood. The receptors were gathered from a woman older than 75 in a cohort sampled during active or convalescent COVID-19. The CDR3 runs from the conserved cysteine through the conserved F or W. D genes are given only for firm matches. Size is stated for part of the rows, as once, few or many counts, or as a class when the clone is expanded.

clone_size,d_call,v_call,j_call,cdr3_nt,cdr3_aa
-,-,TRBV28,TRBJ1-5,TGTGCCAGCAAACGCACAGGGAATGGTCTCCAGCCCCAGCATTTT,CASKRTGNGLQPQHF
once,-,TRBV30,TRBJ1-2,TGTGCCTGGAGTGTACTTAACGGAGAGACTAGTGGCTACACCTTC,CAWSVLNGETSGYTF
-,-,TRBV29-1,TRBJ1-4,TGCAGCGGGGTCGGCAGGGAGGATGAAAAACTGTTTTTT,CSGVGREDEKLFF
-,-,TRBV7-9,TRBJ1-6,TGTGCCAGCAGCTTTTCCGCGAGTGGGCAGACATATAATTCACCCCTCCACTTT,CASSFSASGQTYNSPLHF
few,TRBD1,TRBV10-1,TRBJ1-5,TGCGCCAGCAGTGAGTCCGGGACAGTTCAGCCCCAGCATTTT,CASSESGTVQPQHF
-,-,TRBV29-1,TRBJ1-1,TGCAGCGTTGGGCAGACTAACACTGAAGCTTTCTTT,CSVGQTNTEAFF
-,-,TRBV11-3,TRBJ1-1,TGTGCCAGCAGCTTAAGCGGGGGGAACACTGAAGCTTTCTTT,CASSLSGGNTEAFF
-,-,TRBV5-4,TRBJ2-7,TGTGCCAGCAGCCGCGAAAGCTACGAGCAGTACTTC,CASSRESYEQYF
-,-,TRBV30,TRBJ2-6,TGTGCCTGGTCCGTATCTGGGGCCAACGTCCTGACTTTC,CAWSVSGANVLTF
-,-,TRBV12-5,TRBJ1-4,TGTGCTAGTGGTTTGGGCCGATCGGATGAAAAACTGTTTTTT,CASGLGRSDEKLFF
-,-,TRBV7-2,TRBJ2-2,TGTGCCAGCAGCTTTCGCACCGGGGAGCTGTTTTTT,CASSFRTGELFF